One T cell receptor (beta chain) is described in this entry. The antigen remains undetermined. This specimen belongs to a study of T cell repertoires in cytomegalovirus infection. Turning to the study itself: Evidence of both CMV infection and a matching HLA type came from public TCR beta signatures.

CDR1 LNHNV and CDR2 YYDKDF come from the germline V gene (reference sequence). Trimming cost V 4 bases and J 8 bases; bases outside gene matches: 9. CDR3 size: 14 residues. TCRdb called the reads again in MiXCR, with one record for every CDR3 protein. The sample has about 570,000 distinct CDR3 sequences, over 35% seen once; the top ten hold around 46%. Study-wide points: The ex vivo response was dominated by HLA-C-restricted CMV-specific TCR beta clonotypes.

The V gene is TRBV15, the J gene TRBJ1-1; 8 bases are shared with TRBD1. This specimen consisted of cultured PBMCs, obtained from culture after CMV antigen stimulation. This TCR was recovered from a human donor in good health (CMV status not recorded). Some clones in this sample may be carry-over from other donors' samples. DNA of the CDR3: TGTGCCACCAGCACGCCGACAGGGGCCCGAGAAGCTTTCTTT. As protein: CATSTPTGAREAFF.